This T cell receptor (beta chain) was documented in a study of T-cell memory formation after mild COVID-19. Looking at the study overall: Most TCR clusters belonged to a single donor.

With constant-segment primers, 5'RACE yielded cDNA libraries of TCR alpha and TCR beta that carried sample barcodes and UMIs. One entry per CDR3 protein, called by TCRdb with MiXCR from the 5' RACE reads. The profile shows some 350,000 distinct CDR3 sequences, 13% of them singletons. Findings of the study overall: CD4+ contracting clones lay mainly in CM and EM, CD8+ ones in EMRA.

This clonotype was seen a handful of times. Its antigen is unidentified. The sequenced material came from PBMCs or a T cell subset sorted from them (not recorded which). The clonotype was recovered from a man aged 18 to 30 who had mild COVID-19 (a few samples of this study predate the infection). Cell type and time point are not known.

CDR3 sequence: CASSQYAGTLDYGYTF. The DNA of the CDR3 is TGCGCCAGCAGCCAGTACGCCGGGACGTTGGATTATGGCTACACCTTC. The chain recombines TRBV4-3 with TRBJ1-2; D possibly corresponds to TRBD1 (5 bases). This CDR3 comprises 16 residues. V was clipped by 3 bases and J by 5 bases, with 19 bases between them. The germline CDR1 and CDR2 sequences are LGHNA and YSLEER.